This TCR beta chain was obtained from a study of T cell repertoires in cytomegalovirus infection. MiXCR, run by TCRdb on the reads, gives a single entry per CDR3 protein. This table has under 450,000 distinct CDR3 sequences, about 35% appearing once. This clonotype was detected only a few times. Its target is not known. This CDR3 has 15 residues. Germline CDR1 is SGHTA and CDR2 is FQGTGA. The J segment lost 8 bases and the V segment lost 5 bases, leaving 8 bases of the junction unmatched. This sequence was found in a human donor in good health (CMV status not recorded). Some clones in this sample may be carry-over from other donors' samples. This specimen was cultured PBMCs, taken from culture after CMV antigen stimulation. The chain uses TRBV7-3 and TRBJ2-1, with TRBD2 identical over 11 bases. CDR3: CASSPIAGGLDEQFF. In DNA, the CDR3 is TGTGCCAGCAGCCCAATAGCGGGAGGGTTGGATGAGCAGTTCTTC.